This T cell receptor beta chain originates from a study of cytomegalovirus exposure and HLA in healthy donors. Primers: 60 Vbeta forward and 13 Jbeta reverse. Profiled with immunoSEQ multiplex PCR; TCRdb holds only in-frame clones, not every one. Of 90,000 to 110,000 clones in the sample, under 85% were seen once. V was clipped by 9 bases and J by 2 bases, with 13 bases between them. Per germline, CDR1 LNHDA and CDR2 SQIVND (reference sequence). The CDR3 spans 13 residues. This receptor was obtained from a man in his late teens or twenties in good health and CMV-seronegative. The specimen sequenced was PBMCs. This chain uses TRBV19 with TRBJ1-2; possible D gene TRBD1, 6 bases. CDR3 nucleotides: TGTGCCAGCCTTTCACAGGGAAACTATGGCTACACCTTC. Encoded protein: CASLSQGNYGYTF.